A selection of T cell receptor beta chains follows, all from one sample in a study of identical twins. From the 5' RACE reads, TCRdb called clonotypes with MiXCR, one entry per CDR3 protein. The table records approximately 620,000 distinct CDR3 sequences, less than 10% of them present only once. This sample also appeared in a second study, on yellow fever vaccine responses in identical twins.

Input material: PBMCs. These receptors were obtained from a woman aged 18-35 years in good health. The CDR3 runs from the conserved cysteine through the conserved F or W.

cdr3_length,v_call,cdr3_aa
15,TRBV28,CASSLRGGIWDEQFF
15,TRBV5-5,CASSNDFMGAGELFF
14,TRBV5-1,CASSLGPGSEKLFF
12,TRBV20-1,CSARVQQETQYF
17,TRBV6-5,CASSYSFWTGNSYEQYF
19,TRBV20-1,CSARDFLGTSGRGSYEQYF
16,TRBV11-2,CASSLAKGVSYNEQFF
14,TRBV29-1,CSVELPSIAGEQYF
16,TRBV5-1,CASSPRTSGGRGEQFF
15,TRBV5-6,CASSLGGSLTDTQYF
14,TRBV12-3/TRBV12-4,CASSSGTGGRGYTF
14,TRBV27,CASSLDRGPYEQYF
18,TRBV5-1,CASSSSSGGAGVTDTQYF